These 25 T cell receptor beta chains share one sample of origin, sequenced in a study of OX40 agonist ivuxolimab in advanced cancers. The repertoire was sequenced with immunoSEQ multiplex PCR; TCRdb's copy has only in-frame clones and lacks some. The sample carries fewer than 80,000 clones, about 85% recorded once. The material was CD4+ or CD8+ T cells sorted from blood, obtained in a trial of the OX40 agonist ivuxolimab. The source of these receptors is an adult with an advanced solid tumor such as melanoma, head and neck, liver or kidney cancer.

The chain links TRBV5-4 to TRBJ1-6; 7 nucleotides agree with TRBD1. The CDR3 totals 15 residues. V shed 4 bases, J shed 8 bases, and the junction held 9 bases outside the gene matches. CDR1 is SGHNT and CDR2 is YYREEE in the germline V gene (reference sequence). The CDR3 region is CASSLGTARDSPLHF. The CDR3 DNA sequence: TGTGCCAGCAGCCTCGGGACAGCCAGGGATTCACCCCTCCACTTT.

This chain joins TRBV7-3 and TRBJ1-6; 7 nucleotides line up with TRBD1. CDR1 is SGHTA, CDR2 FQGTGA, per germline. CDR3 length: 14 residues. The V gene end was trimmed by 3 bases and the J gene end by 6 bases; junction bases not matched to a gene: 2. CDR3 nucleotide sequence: TGTGCCAGCAGCTTTACAGGGGTTAATTCACCCCTCCACTTT. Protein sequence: CASSFTGVNSPLHF.

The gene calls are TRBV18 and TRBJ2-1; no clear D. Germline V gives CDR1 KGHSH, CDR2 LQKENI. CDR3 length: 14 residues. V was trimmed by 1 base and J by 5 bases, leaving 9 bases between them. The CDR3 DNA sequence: TGTGCCAGCTCACCACAGGCTCAGGACAATGAGCAGTTCTTC. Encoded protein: CASSPQAQDNEQFF.

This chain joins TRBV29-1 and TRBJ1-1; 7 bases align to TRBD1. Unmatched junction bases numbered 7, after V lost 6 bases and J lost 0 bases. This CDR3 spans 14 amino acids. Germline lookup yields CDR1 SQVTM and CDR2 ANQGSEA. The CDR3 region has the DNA TGCAGCGTCCAACTGGGACAGCTGAACACTGAAGCTTTCTTT. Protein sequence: CSVQLGQLNTEAFF.

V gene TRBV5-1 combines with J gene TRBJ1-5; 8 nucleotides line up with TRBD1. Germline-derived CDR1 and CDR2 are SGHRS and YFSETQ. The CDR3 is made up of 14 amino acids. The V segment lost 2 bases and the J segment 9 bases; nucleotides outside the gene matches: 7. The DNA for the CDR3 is TGCGCCAGCAGCTTAACAGGGGGAATGGGGCCCCAGCATTTT. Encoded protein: CASSLTGGMGPQHF.

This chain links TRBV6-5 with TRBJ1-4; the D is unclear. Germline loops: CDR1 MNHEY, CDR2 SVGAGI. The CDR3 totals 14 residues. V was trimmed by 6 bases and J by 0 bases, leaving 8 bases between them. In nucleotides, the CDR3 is TGTGCCAGCAGCTATCAAGCAACTAATGAAAAACTGTTTTTT. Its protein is CASSYQATNEKLFF.

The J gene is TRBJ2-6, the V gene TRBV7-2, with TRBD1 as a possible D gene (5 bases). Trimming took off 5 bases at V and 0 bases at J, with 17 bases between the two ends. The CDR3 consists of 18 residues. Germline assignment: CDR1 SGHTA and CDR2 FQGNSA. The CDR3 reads CASSLVGRVGSGANVLTF. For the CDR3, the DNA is TGTGCCAGCAGCCTTGTGGGCAGGGTTGGCTCTGGGGCCAACGTCCTGACTTTC.

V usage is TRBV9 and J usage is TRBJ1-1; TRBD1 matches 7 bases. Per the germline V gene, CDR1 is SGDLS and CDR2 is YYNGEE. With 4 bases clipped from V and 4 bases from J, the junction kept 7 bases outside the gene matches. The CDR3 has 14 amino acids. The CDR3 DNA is TGTGCCAGCAGCCCAGAGACAGGGAGCACTGAAGCTTTCTTT. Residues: CASSPETGSTEAFF.

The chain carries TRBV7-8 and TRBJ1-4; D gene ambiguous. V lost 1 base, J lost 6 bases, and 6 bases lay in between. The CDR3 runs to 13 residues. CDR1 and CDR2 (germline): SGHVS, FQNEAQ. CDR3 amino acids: CASSLGWDEKLFF. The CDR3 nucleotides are TGTGCCAGCAGCTTAGGGTGGGATGAAAAACTGTTTTTT.

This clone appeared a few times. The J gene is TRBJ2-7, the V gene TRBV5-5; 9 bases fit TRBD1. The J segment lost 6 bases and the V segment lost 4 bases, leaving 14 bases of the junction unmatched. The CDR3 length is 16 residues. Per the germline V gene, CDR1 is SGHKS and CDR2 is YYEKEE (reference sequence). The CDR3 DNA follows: TGTGCCAGCAGCCCACTAGCCGCACAGGGGGCGTCCGAGCAGTACTTC. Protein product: CASSPLAAQGASEQYF.

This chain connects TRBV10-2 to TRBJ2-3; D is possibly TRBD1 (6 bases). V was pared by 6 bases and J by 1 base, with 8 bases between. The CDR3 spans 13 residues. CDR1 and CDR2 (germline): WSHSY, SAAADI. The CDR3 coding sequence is TGCGCCAGCAGGGCAGGGGGCACAGATACGCAGTATTTT. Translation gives CASRAGGTDTQYF.

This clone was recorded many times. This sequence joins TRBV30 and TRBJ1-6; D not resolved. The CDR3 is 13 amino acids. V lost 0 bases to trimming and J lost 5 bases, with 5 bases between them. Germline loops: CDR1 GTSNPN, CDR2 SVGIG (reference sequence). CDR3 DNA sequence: TGTGCCTGGAGTGTACAAAATAATTCACCCCTCCACTTT. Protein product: CAWSVQNNSPLHF.

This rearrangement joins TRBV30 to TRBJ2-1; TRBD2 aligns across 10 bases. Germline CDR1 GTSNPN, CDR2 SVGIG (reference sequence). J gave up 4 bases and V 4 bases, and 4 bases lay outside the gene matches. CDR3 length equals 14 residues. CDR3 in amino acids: CAWTSGGGYNEQFF. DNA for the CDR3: TGTGCCTGGACGAGCGGGGGGGGATACAATGAGCAGTTCTTC.

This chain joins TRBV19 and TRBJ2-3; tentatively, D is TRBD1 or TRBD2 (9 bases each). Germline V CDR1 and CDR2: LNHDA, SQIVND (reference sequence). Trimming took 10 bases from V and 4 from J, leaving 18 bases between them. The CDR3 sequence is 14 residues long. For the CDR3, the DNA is TGTGCCACTCAGCGGGGGGACAGGGCAGATACGCAGTATTTT. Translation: CATQRGDRADTQYF.

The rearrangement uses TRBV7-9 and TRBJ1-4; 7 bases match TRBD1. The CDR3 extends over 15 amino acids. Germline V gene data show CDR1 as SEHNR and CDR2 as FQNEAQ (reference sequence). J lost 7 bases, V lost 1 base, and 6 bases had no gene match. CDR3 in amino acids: CASSLGGGRTEKLFF. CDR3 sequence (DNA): TGTGCCAGCAGCTTAGGAGGGGGCAGGACTGAAAAACTGTTTTTT. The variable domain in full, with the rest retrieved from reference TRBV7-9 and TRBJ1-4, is DTGVSQNPRHKITKRGQNVTFRCDPISEHNRLYWYRQTLGQGPEFLTYFQNEAQLEKSRLLSDRFSAERPKGSFSTLEIQRTEQGDSAMYLCASSLGGGRTEKLFFGSGTQLSVL.

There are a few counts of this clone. The CDR3 DNA sequence: TGTGCCAGCGGGGAGTACGAGCAGTACTTC. Its translation: CASGEYEQYF. The chain links TRBV2 to TRBJ2-7; the D gene is possibly TRBD2 (5 bases). V lost 8 bases to trimming and J lost 4 bases, with 6 bases between them. CDR3 length: 10 residues. CDR1 is SNHLY and CDR2 is FYNNEI in the germline V gene.

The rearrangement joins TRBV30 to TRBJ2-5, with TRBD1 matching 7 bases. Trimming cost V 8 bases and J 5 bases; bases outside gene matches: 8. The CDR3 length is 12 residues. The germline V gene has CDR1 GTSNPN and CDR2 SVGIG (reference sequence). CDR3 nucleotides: TGTGCCGTAGGGGGCTCGGGGGAGACCCAGTACTTC. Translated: CAVGGSGETQYF.

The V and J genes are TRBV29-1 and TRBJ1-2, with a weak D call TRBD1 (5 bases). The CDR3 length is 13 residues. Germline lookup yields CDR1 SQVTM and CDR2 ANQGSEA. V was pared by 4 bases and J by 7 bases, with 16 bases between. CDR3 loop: CSVAGTQRSGYTF. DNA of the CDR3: TGCAGCGTTGCCGGGACCCAACGATCTGGCTACACCTTC.

The CDR3 DNA reads TGTGCCAGCAGCTTAGTCACCGGGATTCCCGGGGAGCTGTTTTTT. Amino acids: CASSLVTGIPGELFF. This rearrangement joins TRBV7-2 to TRBJ2-2; a possible D gene is TRBD2 (5 bases). Germline V CDR1 and CDR2: SGHTA, FQGNSA. This CDR3 spans 15 amino acids. V lost 1 base to trimming and J lost 6 bases, with 12 bases between them. The full variable domain, rest sourced from reference TRBV7-2 and TRBJ2-2, is GAGVSQSPSNKVTEKGKDVELRCDPISGHTALYWYRQSLGQGLEFLIYFQGNSAPDKSGLPSDRFSAERTGGSVSTLTIQRTQQEDSAVYLCASSLVTGIPGELFFGEGSRLTVL.

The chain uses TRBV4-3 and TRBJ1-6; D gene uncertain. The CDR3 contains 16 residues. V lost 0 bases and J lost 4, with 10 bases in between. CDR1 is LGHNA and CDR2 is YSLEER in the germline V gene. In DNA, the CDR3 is TGCGCCAGCAGCCAAGATATCGCAGGTTATAATTCACCCCTCCACTTT. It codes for CASSQDIAGYNSPLHF.

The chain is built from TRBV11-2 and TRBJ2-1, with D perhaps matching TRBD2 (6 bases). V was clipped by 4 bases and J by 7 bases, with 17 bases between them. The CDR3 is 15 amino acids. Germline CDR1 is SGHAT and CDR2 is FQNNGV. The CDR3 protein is CASSSREWGDNEQFF. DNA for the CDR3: TGTGCCAGCAGCTCGAGGGAGTGGGGGGATAATGAGCAGTTCTTC. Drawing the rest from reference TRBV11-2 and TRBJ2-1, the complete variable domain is EAGVAQSPRYKIIEKRQSVAFWCNPISGHATLYWYQQILGQGPKLLIQFQNNGVVDDSQLPKDRFSAERLKGVDSTLKIQPAKLEDSAVYLCASSSREWGDNEQFFGPGTRLTVL.

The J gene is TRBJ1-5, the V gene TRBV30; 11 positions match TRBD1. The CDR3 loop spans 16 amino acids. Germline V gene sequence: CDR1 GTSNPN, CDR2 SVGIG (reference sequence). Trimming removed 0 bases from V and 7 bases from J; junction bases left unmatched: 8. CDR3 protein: CAWSVVGQGAWQPQHF. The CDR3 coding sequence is TGTGCCTGGAGTGTAGTAGGACAGGGGGCTTGGCAGCCCCAGCATTTT. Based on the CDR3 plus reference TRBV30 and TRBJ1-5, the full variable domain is SQTIHQWPATLVQPVGSPLSLECTVEGTSNPNLYWYRQAAGRGLQLLFYSVGIGQISSEVPQNLSASRPQDRQFILSSKKLLLSDSGFYLCAWSVVGQGAWQPQHFGDGTRLSIL.

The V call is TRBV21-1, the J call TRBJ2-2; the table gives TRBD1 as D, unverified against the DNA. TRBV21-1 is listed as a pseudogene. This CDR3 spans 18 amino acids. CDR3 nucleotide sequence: TGTGCCAGCAGCAAAGAAGGGGGAGTGGGGACGAACACCGGGGAGCTGTTTTTT. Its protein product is CASSKEGGVGTNTGELFF.

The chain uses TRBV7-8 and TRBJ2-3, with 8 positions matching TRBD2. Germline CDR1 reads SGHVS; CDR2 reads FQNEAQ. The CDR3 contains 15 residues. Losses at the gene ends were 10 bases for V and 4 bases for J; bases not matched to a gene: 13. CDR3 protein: CATHTRGGFPDTQYF. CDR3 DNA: TGTGCCACCCACACCCGGGGGGGCTTCCCAGATACGCAGTATTTT.

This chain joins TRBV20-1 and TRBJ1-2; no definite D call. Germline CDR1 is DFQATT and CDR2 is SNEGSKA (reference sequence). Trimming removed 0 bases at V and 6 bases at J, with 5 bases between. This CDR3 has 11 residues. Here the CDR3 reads CSARDGNGYTF. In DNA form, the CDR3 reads TGCAGTGCTAGAGATGGGAATGGCTACACCTTC.